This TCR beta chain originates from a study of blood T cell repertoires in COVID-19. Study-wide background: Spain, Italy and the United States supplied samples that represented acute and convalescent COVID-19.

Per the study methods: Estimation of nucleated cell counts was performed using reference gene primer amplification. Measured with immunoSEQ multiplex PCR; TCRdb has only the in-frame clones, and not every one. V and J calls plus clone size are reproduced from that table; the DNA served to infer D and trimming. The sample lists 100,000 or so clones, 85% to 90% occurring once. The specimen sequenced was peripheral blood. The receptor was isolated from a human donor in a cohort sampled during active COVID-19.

CDR3 region: CAWSTVRGTEAFF. In nucleotides, the CDR3 is TGTGCCTGGAGTACCGTAAGGGGGACTGAAGCTTTCTTT. This sequence joins TRBV30 and TRBJ1-1; tentatively, D is TRBD1 (6 bases). This CDR3 has 13 residues. V lost 2 bases and J lost 5, with 12 bases in between. Germline V CDR1 and CDR2: GTSNPN, SVGIG (reference sequence).